The subject of this entry is one TCR beta chain. Measured with immunoSEQ multiplex PCR; TCRdb has only the in-frame clones, and not every one. Here the sample spans more than 95,000 clones, 95% being singletons. The data were taken from a study of technical replicates of blood from a handful of donors. CDR1 is SGHDN, CDR2 FVKESK, per germline. The CDR3 is made up of 15 amino acids. With 5 bases removed from V and 2 bases from J, the gap between germline ends came to 14 bases. This TCR came from a human donor in good health. The chain is built from TRBV14 and TRBJ2-3; a weak D match, TRBD2 (5 bases). Sample: T cells isolated from PBMCs. The CDR3 protein is CASSSGLSLTDTQYF. The DNA of the CDR3 is TGTGCCAGCAGCTCCGGACTTTCCCTCACAGATACGCAGTATTTT. Full variable domain (outside the CDR3, taken from reference TRBV14 and TRBJ2-3): EAGVTQFPSHSVIEKGQTVTLRCDPISGHDNLYWYRRVMGKEIKFLLHFVKESKQDESGMPNNRFLAERTGGTYSTLKVQPAELEDSGVYFCASSSGLSLTDTQYFGPGTRLTVL.